The source of this T cell receptor (beta chain) is a study of T cells in Graves' hyperthyroidism and ophthalmopathy. V dropped 0 bases and J dropped 5 bases, with 15 bases sitting between them. This CDR3 is 16 amino acids long. Germline V gives CDR1 SGHRS, CDR2 YFSETQ. This clonotype was seen at least ten times. As yet, its antigen is unknown. The investigators amplified TCR beta CDR3 regions from RNA transcripts. In the first-round RT-PCR of the TCR CDR3, the HTBI primer set was used. TCRdb recomputed calls from the multiplex PCR reads with MiXCR, one row per CDR3 protein. Of around 600,000 distinct CDR3 sequences listed, approximately 14% are singletons. Study outcomes and limitations: The model foresaw ophthalmopathy a median around 6 months prior to onset.

V and J are TRBV5-1 and TRBJ2-1; possibly TRBD1 for D (5 bases). Input material: blood. The TCR originated in a woman aged 18-29 years with Graves' ophthalmopathy. Here the CDR3 reads CASSLEARQFDNEQFF. The CDR3 DNA follows: TGCGCCAGCAGCTTGGAGGCCCGACAGTTCGACAATGAGCAGTTCTTC.